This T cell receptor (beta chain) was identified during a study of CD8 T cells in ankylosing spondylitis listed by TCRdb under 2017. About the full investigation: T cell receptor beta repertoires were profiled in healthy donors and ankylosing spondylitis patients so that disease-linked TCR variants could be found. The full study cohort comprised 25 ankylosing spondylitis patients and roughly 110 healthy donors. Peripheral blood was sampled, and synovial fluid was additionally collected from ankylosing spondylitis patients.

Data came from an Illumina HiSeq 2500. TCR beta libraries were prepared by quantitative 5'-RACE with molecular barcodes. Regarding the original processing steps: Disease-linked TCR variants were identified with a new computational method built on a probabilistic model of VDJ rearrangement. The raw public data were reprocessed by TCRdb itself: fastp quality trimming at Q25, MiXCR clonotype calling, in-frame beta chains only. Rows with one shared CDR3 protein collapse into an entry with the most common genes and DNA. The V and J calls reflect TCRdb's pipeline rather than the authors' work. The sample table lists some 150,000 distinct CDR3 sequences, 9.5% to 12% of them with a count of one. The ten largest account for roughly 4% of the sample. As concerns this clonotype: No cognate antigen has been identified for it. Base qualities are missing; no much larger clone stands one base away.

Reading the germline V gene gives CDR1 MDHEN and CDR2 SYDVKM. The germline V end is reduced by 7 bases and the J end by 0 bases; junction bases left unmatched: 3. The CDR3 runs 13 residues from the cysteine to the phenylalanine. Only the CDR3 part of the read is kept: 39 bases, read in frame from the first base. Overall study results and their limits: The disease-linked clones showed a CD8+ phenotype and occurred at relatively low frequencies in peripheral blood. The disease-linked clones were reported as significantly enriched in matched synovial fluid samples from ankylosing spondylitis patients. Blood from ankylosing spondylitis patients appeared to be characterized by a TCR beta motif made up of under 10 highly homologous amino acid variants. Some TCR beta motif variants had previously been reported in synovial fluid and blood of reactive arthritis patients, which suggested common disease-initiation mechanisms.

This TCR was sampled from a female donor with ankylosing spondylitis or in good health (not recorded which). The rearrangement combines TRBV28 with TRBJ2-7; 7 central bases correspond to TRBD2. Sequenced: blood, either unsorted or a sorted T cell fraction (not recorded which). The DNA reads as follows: TGTGCCAGCACGGGACTATCCTCCTACGAGCAGTACTTC. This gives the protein CASTGLSSYEQYF.